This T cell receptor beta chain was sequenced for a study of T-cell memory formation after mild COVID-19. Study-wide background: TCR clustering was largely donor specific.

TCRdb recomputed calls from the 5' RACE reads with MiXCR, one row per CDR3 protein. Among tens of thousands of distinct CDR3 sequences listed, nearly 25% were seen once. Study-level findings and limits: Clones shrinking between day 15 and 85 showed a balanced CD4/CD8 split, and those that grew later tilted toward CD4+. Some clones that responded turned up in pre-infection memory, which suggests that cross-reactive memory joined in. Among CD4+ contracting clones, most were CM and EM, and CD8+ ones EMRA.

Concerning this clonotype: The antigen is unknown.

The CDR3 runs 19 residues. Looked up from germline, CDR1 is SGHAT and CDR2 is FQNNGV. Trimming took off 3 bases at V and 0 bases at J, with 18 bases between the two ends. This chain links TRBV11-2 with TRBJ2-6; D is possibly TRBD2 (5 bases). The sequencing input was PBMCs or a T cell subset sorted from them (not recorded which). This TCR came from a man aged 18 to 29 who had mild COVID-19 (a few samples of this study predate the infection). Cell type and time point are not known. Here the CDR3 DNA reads TGTGCCAGCAGCTTCACTAGGCAGGTCGACCTCTCTGGGGCCAACGTCCTGACTTTC. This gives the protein CASSFTRQVDLSGANVLTF.